Below, one T cell receptor beta chain is given with its context. This specimen comes from a study of shared clonotypes between healthy human individuals. Profiling relied on immunoSEQ multiplex PCR, and the TCRdb table lists in-frame clones only, not all of them. The data hold approximately 500,000 clones, with roughly 95% observed a single time. Germline V lookup: CDR1 MNHNS, CDR2 SASEGT. V lost 4 bases and J 3 bases, leaving 15 bases between the germline ends. The length of the CDR3 is 16 residues. The receptor was isolated from a woman aged 25 to 39 in good health. Sequencing was done on a sample of naive CD4+ T cells sorted from blood. Subset meaning: CD45RA+ positively selected. This sequence joins TRBV6-1 and TRBJ2-2, with D tentatively TRBD2 (6 bases). The CDR3 loop is CASSGTPTRDTGELFF. The CDR3 DNA sequence: TGTGCCAGCAGTGGGACCCCGACTAGAGACACCGGGGAGCTGTTTTTT.